At least ten counts were recorded for the clone carrying this T cell receptor (beta chain). Antigen specificity is unknown. The sample comes from a study of beta chain features in type 1 diabetes. Study-wide results and limits: For patients, the naive, central memory and Treg TCRB repertoires appeared more alike than for healthy donors.

One heparinised blood draw averaging around 100 mL was given by each donor. Isolation of CD4+ naive, central memory, regulatory and stem cell-like memory cells was achieved by sorting via CD45RO/CCR7/CD25/CD127/CD95/CD27. Germline CDR1 and CDR2: MDHEN and SYDVKM. With 6 bases clipped from V and 5 bases from J, the junction kept 4 bases outside the gene matches. This CDR3 is built from 13 residues. Expressed TCRB transcripts were sequenced because the isolated RNA had all been reverse transcribed beforehand. Produced via immunoSEQ multiplex PCR; TCRdb's table is partial and in-frame only. The profile shows roughly 140,000 clones, around 10% of them singletons.

The source material was central memory CD4+ T cells from blood. The receptor's source is a man younger than 30 in good health. The rearrangement joins TRBV28 to TRBJ2-1, with TRBD1 identical over 7 bases. The CDR3: CASSQGVNNEQFF. CDR3 coding DNA: TGTGCCAGCAGCCAGGGGGTAAACAATGAGCAGTTCTTC.